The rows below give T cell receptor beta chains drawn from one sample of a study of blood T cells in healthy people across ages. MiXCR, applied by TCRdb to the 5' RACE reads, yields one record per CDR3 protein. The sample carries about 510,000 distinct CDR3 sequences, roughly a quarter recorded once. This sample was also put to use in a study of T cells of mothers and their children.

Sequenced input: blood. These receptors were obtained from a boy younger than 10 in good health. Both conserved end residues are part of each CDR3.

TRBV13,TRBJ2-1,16,CASSSDPDRGNNEQFF
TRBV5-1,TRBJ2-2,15,CASEQGAPNTGELFF
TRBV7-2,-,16,CASSFGGWENSYEQYF
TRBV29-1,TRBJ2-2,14,CSVVDGANTGELFF
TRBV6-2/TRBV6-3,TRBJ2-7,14,CASIGVDRYYEQYF
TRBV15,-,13,CASRTGRDNEQFF
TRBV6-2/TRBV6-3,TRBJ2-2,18,CASSYRGREVANTGELFF
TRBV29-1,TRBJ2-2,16,CSVEDVDRGLPGELFF
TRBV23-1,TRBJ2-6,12,CASYPGANVLTF
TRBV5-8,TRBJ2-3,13,CASSRMGGGREYF
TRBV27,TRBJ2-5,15,CASSSLDRAQETQYF
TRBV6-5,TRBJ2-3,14,CATGRTDGADTQYF
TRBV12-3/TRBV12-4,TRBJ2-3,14,CASSLMGQGDTQYF
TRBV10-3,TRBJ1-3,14,CAIGEVGSGNTIYF
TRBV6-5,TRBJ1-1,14,CASSTMVWGTEAFF